These 23 T cell receptor beta chains came from one sample sequenced in a study of blood T cell repertoires in COVID-19. Libraries were prepared by immunoSEQ multiplex PCR; TCRdb keeps only in-frame clonotypes and omits some of them. This table has 200,000 to 250,000 clones, approximately 90% appearing once. The sample was peripheral blood. The receptors originated from a woman aged 40-49 years with acute or convalescent COVID-19.

The chain has TRBV6-1 and TRBJ1-4, with 10 positions matching TRBD1. Germline V lookup: CDR1 MNHNS, CDR2 SASEGT. V gave up 2 bases and J gave up 6 bases; unmatched junction bases: 6. The CDR3 length is 16 residues. The CDR3 protein is CASSEFEGQGHEKLFF. In DNA, the CDR3 is TGTGCCAGCAGTGAATTTGAGGGACAGGGGCATGAAAAACTGTTTTTT.

As regards this clone: This same CDR3 is encoded by further DNA sequences in the sample. This rearrangement joins TRBV6-1 to TRBJ1-6, with no clear D. The V gene's germline CDR1 is MNHNS and CDR2 SASEGT. V shed 4 bases and J shed 3 bases, with 13 bases lying between them. The CDR3 sequence is 16 residues long. CDR3 amino acids: CASSARGGDYNSPLHF. CDR3 DNA: TGTGCCAGCAGTGCCCGCGGAGGTGACTATAATTCACCCCTCCACTTT.

This clone was seen a single time. The chain has TRBV10-3 and TRBJ1-2; maybe TRBD1 (5 bases). Germline V CDR1 and CDR2: ENHRY, SYGVKD. CDR3 length equals 17 residues. V was clipped by 3 bases and J by 4 bases, with 21 bases between them. CDR3 region: CAISDQGVAVVSYGYTF. The CDR3 DNA reads as TGTGCCATCAGTGACCAGGGTGTCGCCGTCGTGTCCTATGGCTACACCTTC.

V gene TRBV24-1 combines with J gene TRBJ1-1; D gene ambiguous. Germline-derived CDR1 and CDR2 are KGHDR and SFDVKD. The CDR3 contains 12 residues. V lost 9 bases to trimming and J lost 5 bases, with 12 bases between them. In DNA, the CDR3 is TGTGCCACCCGGGCCGCGGGGACTGAAGCTTTCTTT. Translated: CATRAAGTEAFF.

This sequence joins TRBV6-6 and TRBJ2-1, with 10 bases fitting TRBD1. The CDR3 has 15 amino acids. J gave up 9 bases and V 3 bases, and 8 bases lay outside the gene matches. Germline V gives CDR1 MNHNY, CDR2 SVGAGI (reference sequence). The CDR3 nucleotides read TGTGCCAGCAGTTATAGGCCGGGACAGGGGTTTGAGCAGTTCTTC. Residues: CASSYRPGQGFEQFF.

V usage is TRBV18 and J usage is TRBJ1-5, with TRBD1 matching over 7 bases. The V and J ends lost 2 bases and 0 bases, in that order; junction bases with no gene match: 10. CDR3 length: 18 amino acids. CDR1 KGHSH and CDR2 LQKENI come from the germline V gene. This chain's CDR3 is CASSPTRTGENSNQPQHF. CDR3 nucleotides: TGTGCCAGCTCACCAACCCGGACAGGTGAAAATAGCAATCAGCCCCAGCATTTT.

This chain uses TRBV7-2 with TRBJ1-4; D perhaps matches TRBD1 (6 bases). CDR1 is SGHTA and CDR2 is FQGNSA in the germline V gene. The CDR3 is 16 amino acids. Deletions cut 3 bases from V and 2 bases from J, with 13 bases between. The CDR3 sequence is CASSLNRVLTNEKLFF. The CDR3 DNA reads as TGTGCCAGCAGCTTGAACAGGGTTTTGACTAATGAAAAACTGTTTTTT.

V usage is TRBV5-1 and J usage is TRBJ1-5; D uncertain. Germline CDR1 and CDR2: SGHRS and YFSETQ. The V and J ends lost 4 bases and 2 bases respectively, with 19 bases between them. This CDR3 has 17 residues. This CDR3 is CASSPSPPGLGNQPQHF. CDR3 nucleotide sequence: TGCGCCAGCAGCCCCTCCCCCCCGGGTTTAGGCAATCAGCCCCAGCATTTT. The variable domain in full, completed from reference TRBV5-1 and TRBJ1-5, reads KAGVTQTPRYLIKTRGQQVTLSCSPISGHRSVSWYQQTPGQGLQFLFEYFSETQRNKGNFPGRFSGRQFSNSRSEMNVSTLELGDSALYLCASSPSPPGLGNQPQHFGDGTRLSIL.

The chain recombines TRBV3-1 (or the pseudogene TRBV3-2) with TRBJ2-2; 15 bases are a match to TRBD2. V gave up 3 bases and J gave up 3 bases; unmatched junction bases: 2. CDR1 and CDR2 from the germline V gene are LGHDT and YNNKEL (reference sequence). The CDR3 covers 17 residues. The CDR3 reads CASSHGLAGGYTGELFF. The CDR3 DNA follows: TGTGCCAGCAGCCACGGACTAGCGGGGGGGTACACCGGGGAGCTGTTTTTT.

The V gene is TRBV12-3 or TRBV12-4, the J gene TRBJ2-7; 7 bases fit TRBD1. V gave up 5 bases and J gave up 4 bases; unmatched junction bases: 5. CDR3 size: 13 residues. CDR3 nucleotides: TGTGCCAGCAGTGACAGGGTTCGTTACGAGCAGTACGTC. It encodes CASSDRVRYEQYV.

The chain couples TRBV6-2 or TRBV6-3 to TRBJ1-1, with 9 bases matching TRBD1. Trimming removed 4 bases from V and 7 bases from J; junction bases left unmatched: 13. The V gene's germline CDR1 is MNHEY and CDR2 SVGEGT. This CDR3 contains 16 residues. For the CDR3, the DNA is TGTGCCAGCAGTTTACTCCTTGGACAGGGGAAGGGTGAAGCTTTCTTT. As protein: CASSLLLGQGKGEAFF.

The chain joins TRBV3-1 (or the pseudogene TRBV3-2) to TRBJ1-3; 11 bases are shared with TRBD1. Germline CDR1 LGHDT, CDR2 YNNKEL (reference sequence). CDR3 length equals 16 residues. The junction had 5 bases not matched to a gene; V was cut back by 4 bases and J by 3 bases. The CDR3 sequence: CASSPSDRGLGNTIYF. The CDR3 DNA follows: TGTGCCAGCAGCCCCTCGGACAGGGGGCTTGGAAACACCATATATTTT.

This chain joins TRBV5-1 and TRBJ1-2, with D possibly matching TRBD1 (6 bases). Trimming stripped 1 base from V and 5 bases from J, with 12 bases between. The CDR3 consists of 14 residues. Germline V gene data show CDR1 as SGHRS and CDR2 as YFSETQ. In nucleotides, the CDR3 is TGCGCCAGCAGCTTGATCCCAGGGGAGTATGGCTACACCTTC. It specifies CASSLIPGEYGYTF.

This clone was seen a few times. This chain connects TRBV25-1 to TRBJ1-2; 9 bases align to TRBD1. The germline gives CDR1 MGHDK, CDR2 SYGVNS. V gave up 2 bases and J gave up 8 bases; unmatched junction bases: 6. The CDR3 is made up of 14 amino acids. In DNA, the CDR3 is TGTGCCAGCAGTGAAAGGTGGGACAGGGACGGCTACACCTTC. This codes for CASSERWDRDGYTF.

As to this clone: Given a much more abundant clone one base away, this may be a read error. This chain joins TRBV5-5 and TRBJ1-2; the D gene is possibly TRBD1 (6 bases). Germline V gene data show CDR1 as SGHKS and CDR2 as YYEKEE (reference sequence). V lost 4 bases and J 2 bases, leaving 9 bases between the germline ends. The CDR3 sequence is 13 residues long. CDR3 region: CASSLGQNYGYTF. The CDR3 nucleotides are TGTGCCAGCAGCCTTGGACAGAACTATGGCTACACCTTC.

The chain employs TRBV2 and TRBJ2-5; the match to TRBD2 covers 10 bases. This CDR3 is 15 amino acids long. Trimming removed 10 bases from V and 5 bases from J; junction bases left unmatched: 13. Germline-derived CDR1 and CDR2 are SNHLY and FYNNEI. CDR3 sequence reads: CANTQREGAEETQYF. The DNA for the CDR3 is TGTGCCAACACCCAGCGGGAGGGGGCGGAGGAGACCCAGTACTTC.

The rearrangement links TRBV18 to TRBJ2-2; D is possibly TRBD2 (6 bases). Trimming took 2 bases from V and 6 from J, leaving 7 bases between them. Germline V gives CDR1 KGHSH, CDR2 LQKENI. The CDR3 has 13 residues. The CDR3 is CASSPAGPGELFF. CDR3 nucleotides: TGTGCCAGCTCACCAGCGGGGCCCGGGGAGCTGTTTTTT. Variable domain in full (rest from reference TRBV18 and TRBJ2-2): NAGVMQNPRHLVRRRGQEARLRCSPMKGHSHVYWYRQLPEEGLKFMVYLQKENIIDESGMPKERFSAEFPKEGPSILRIQQVVRGDSAAYFCASSPAGPGELFFGEGSRLTVL.

This sequence joins TRBV19 and TRBJ1-5, with 8 bases identical to TRBD1. The germline V gene encodes CDR1 LNHDA and CDR2 SQIVND (reference sequence). V shed 8 bases and J 2 bases; nucleotides not matched to a gene: 2. This CDR3 has 13 residues. The CDR3 region has the DNA TGTGCCAGTCGACAGGGGCGCAATCAGCCCCAGCATTTT. Translated: CASRQGRNQPQHF.

This clone was observed a few times. V usage is TRBV7-9 and J usage is TRBJ1-4; 7 nucleotides line up with TRBD1. CDR1 is SEHNR, CDR2 FQNEAQ, per germline (reference sequence). The CDR3 is made up of 16 amino acids. Trimming took 5 bases from V and 8 from J; bases not matched to a gene: 14. The CDR3 is CASSLLLDRVGEKLFF. The CDR3 DNA is TGTGCCAGCAGCCTCCTCCTCGACAGGGTTGGAGAAAAACTGTTTTTT.

This chain joins TRBV19 and TRBJ1-1; D might be TRBD1 (5 bases). V was pared by 8 bases and J by 4 bases, with 14 bases between. CDR3 length equals 13 residues. Germline V gene data show CDR1 as LNHDA and CDR2 as SQIVND (reference sequence). CDR3 sequence (DNA): TGTGCCAGTGAGTCGTGGAGGGGCACTGAAGCTTTCTTT. Its protein product is CASESWRGTEAFF.

The chain uses TRBV7-3 and TRBJ1-3; the D is unclear. The CDR3 covers 17 residues. Germline V CDR1 and CDR2: SGHTA, FQGTGA. Trimming took 2 bases from V and 0 from J, leaving 14 bases between them. The CDR3: CASSLGSRYGSGNTIYF. The CDR3 DNA reads as TGTGCCAGCAGCTTAGGGTCGAGGTATGGCTCTGGAAACACCATATATTTT.

The chain joins TRBV5-1 to TRBJ1-6; tentative D call: TRBD1 (5 bases). Germline CDR1 reads SGHRS; CDR2 reads YFSETQ. V lost 4 bases and J 0 bases, leaving 8 bases between the germline ends. CDR3 length: 15 residues. The CDR3 here is CASSGGGSYNSPLHF. The CDR3 DNA follows: TGCGCCAGCAGCGGGGGGGGCTCCTATAATTCACCCCTCCACTTT.

The chain has TRBV5-1 and TRBJ1-4, with 10 bases lining up with TRBD1. Germline V CDR1 and CDR2: SGHRS, YFSETQ. V lost 2 bases to trimming and J lost 8 bases; unmatched junction nucleotides: 6. This CDR3 region has 15 residues. The CDR3, as DNA: TGCGCCAGCAGCTTCTCCGGGACAGGGGACGAAAAACTGTTTTTT. Translation gives CASSFSGTGDEKLFF. Full variable domain (outside the CDR3, taken from reference TRBV5-1 and TRBJ1-4): KAGVTQTPRYLIKTRGQQVTLSCSPISGHRSVSWYQQTPGQGLQFLFEYFSETQRNKGNFPGRFSGRQFSNSRSEMNVSTLELGDSALYLCASSFSGTGDEKLFFGSGTQLSVL.